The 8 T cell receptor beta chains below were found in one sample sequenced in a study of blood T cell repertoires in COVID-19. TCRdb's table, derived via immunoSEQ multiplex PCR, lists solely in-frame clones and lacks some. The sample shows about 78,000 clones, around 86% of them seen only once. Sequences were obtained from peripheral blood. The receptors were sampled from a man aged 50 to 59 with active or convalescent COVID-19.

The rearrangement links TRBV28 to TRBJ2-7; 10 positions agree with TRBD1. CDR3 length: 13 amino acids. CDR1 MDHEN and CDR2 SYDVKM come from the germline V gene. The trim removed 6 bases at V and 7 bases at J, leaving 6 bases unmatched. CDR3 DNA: TGTGCCAGCAGGTTGACAGGGGGCTGGGAGCAGTACTTC. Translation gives CASRLTGGWEQYF.

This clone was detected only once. CDR3 DNA: TGTGCCAGCAGCCCCGACAGAAGGGGCTCGCAGTACTTC. Amino acid sequence: CASSPDRRGSQYF. The V and J genes are TRBV12-3 or TRBV12-4 and TRBJ2-7; TRBD1 is a possible D gene (5 bases). This CDR3 contains 13 residues. V was trimmed by 6 bases and J by 9 bases, leaving 18 bases between them.

The CDR3 protein is CASSESGQGAEAFF. The CDR3 nucleotides read TGTGCCAGCAGTGAGAGTGGGCAGGGCGCTGAAGCTTTCTTT. The rearrangement uses TRBV2 and TRBJ1-1, with a possible D match to TRBD1 (5 bases). The germline V and J ends were trimmed by 3 bases and 6 bases, with 14 bases remaining between them. The germline CDR1 and CDR2 sequences are SNHLY and FYNNEI. This CDR3 contains 14 residues.

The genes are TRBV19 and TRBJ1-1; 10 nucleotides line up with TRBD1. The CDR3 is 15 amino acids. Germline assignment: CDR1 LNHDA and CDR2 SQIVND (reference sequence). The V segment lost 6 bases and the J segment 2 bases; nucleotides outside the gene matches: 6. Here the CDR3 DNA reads TGTGCCAGTAGGGAGGGACAGGGGATTAACACTGAAGCTTTCTTT. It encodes CASREGQGINTEAFF.

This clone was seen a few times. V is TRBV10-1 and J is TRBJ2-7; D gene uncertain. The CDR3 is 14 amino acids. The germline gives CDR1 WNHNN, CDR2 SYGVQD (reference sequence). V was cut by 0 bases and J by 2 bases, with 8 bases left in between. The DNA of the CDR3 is TGCGCCAGCAGTGAGTCGATTGGCCCCTACGAGCAGTACTTC. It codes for CASSESIGPYEQYF.

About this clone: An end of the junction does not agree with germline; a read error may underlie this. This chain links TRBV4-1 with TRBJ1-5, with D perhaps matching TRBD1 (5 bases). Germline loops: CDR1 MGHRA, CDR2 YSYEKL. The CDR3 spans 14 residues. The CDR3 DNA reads TGCGCCAGCAGCCAAGAGCAGGACAATCAGTCCCAGCATTTT. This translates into CASSQEQDNQSQHF.

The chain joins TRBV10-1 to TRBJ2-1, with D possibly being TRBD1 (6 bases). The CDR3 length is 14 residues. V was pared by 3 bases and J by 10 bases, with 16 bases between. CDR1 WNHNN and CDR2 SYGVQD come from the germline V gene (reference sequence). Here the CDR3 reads CASSDGQGIGEQFF. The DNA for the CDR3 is TGCGCCAGCAGTGACGGGCAGGGGATCGGGGAGCAGTTCTTC.

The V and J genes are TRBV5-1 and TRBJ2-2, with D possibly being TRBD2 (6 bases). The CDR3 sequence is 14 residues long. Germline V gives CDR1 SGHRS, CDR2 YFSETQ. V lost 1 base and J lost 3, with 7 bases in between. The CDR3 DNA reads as TGCGCCAGCAGCTTGCGGAGGGACACCGGGGAGCTGTTTTTT. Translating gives CASSLRRDTGELFF.